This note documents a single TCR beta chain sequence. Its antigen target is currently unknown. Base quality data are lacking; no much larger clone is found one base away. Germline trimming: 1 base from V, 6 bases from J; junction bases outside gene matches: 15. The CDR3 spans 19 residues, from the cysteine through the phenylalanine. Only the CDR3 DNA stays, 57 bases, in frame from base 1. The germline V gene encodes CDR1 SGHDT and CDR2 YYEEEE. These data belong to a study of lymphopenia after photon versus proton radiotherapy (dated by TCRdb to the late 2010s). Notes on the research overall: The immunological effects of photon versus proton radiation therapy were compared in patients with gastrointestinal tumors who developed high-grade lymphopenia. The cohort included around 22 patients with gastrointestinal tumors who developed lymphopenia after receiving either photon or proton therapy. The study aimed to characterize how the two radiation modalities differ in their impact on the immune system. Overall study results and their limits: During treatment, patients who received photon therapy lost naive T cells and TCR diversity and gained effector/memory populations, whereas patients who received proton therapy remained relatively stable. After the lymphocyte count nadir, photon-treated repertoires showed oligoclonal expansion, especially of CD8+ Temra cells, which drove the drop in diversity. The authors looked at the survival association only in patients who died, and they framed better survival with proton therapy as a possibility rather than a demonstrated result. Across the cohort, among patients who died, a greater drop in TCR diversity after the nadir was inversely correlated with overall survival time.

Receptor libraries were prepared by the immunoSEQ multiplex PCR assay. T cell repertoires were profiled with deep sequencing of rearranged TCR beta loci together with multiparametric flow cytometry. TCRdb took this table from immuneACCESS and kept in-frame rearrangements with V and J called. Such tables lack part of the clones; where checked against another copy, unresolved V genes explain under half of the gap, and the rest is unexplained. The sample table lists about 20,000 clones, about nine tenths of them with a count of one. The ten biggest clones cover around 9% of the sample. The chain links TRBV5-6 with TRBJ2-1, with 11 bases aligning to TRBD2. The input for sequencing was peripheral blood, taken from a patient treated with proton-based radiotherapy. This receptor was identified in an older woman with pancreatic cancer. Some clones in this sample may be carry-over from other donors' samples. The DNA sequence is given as TGTGCCAGCAGCTTGTCAGGACTAGCGGGTGGGGCCACCCTCAATGAGCAGTTCTTC. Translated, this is CASSLSGLAGGATLNEQFF.